This entry features one T cell receptor beta chain sequence. The time point denotes: peripheral blood 6 weeks after treatment start. The sample is drawn from a study of PD-L1 blockade in urothelial cancer. The germline gives CDR1 SNHLY, CDR2 FYNNEI. This CDR3 is 13 amino acids long. The V end was cut by 10 bases, the J end by 6 bases, with 13 bases between. Measured with immunoSEQ multiplex PCR; TCRdb has only the in-frame clones, and not every one. The data hold 95,000 to 150,000 clones, with 86% observed a single time. The receptor's source is a man between 45 and 60 years old with urothelial cancer. The rearrangement joins TRBV2 to TRBJ1-6; TRBD1 is a possible D gene (5 bases). The source material was PBMCs, sampled around atezolizumab (anti-PD-L1) treatment. CDR3 coding DNA: TGTGCCACCCTGGGACTCTCTAATTCACCCCTCCACTTT. Translating it yields CATLGLSNSPLHF.